These T cell receptor beta chains were read from a single sample in a study of blood T cell repertoires in COVID-19. Profiled with immunoSEQ multiplex PCR; TCRdb holds only in-frame clones, not every one. The data contain 80,000 to 95,000 clones, approximately 80% of them singletons. Sample: peripheral blood. The receptors shown here come from a woman of 80 years or more with active or convalescent COVID-19. Both conserved end residues are part of each CDR3. A D gene is named only where the DNA matches it firmly. Clone size, where shown, is once, few, many, or a class for clones that have expanded.

CDR3nt,CDR3aa,abundance,d_gene,j_gene,v_gene
TGCGCCAGCAGTGAGTGGGGCGAGAGGGGGACCCAGCATTTT,CASSEWGERGTQHF,-,-,TRBJ1-5,TRBV10-2
TGTGCCAGCAGTTCTACAGACTCTGGAAACACCATATATTTT,CASSSTDSGNTIYF,-,-,TRBJ1-3,TRBV6-5
TGTGCCAGCAGTGACCGTTTTGGCTACACCTTC,CASSDRFGYTF,-,-,TRBJ1-2,TRBV6-1
TGTGCCAGCAGTTCTAGGGGTAATGAGCAGTTCTTC,CASSSRGNEQFF,-,-,TRBJ2-1,TRBV2
TGCGCCAGCAGCTTGACGGGATCCGCCTACAATGAGCAGTTCTTC,CASSLTGSAYNEQFF,-,-,TRBJ2-1,TRBV5-1
TGTGCCAGCAGTGCAGGGGTTTTCGAAAAACTGTTTTTT,CASSAGVFEKLFF,-,-,TRBJ1-4,TRBV2
TGCAGCGTTATGCAGGGGAGCGAGCAGTACTTC,CSVMQGSEQYF,-,-,TRBJ2-7,TRBV29-1
TGTGCCAGCAGTGAATTGGCGGTTCAGGGAGAGACCCAGTACTTC,CASSELAVQGETQYF,-,-,TRBJ2-5,TRBV6-1
TGTGCCAGCAGCCCCCCCAGGGGCGGGGGGACCTACAATGAGCAGTTCTTC,CASSPPRGGGTYNEQFF,-,TRBD2,TRBJ2-1,TRBV7-8
TGTGCCAGCTCACCACCGTCAGGGGTTGCCACCTTC,CASSPPSGVATF,-,-,TRBJ1-2,TRBV18
TGTGCCAGCAGCGCAACGTTGGGGGCGTCTGGGGCCAACGTCCTGACTTTC,CASSATLGASGANVLTF,-,-,TRBJ2-6,TRBV28
TGTGCCACCAGCAGAGATAGTCGGGAAAAACTGTTTTTT,CATSRDSREKLFF,few,-,TRBJ1-4,TRBV15
TGTGCCAGTAGTACCCTCAATCAGCCCCAGCATTTT,CASSTLNQPQHF,-,-,TRBJ1-5,TRBV19
TGTGCCAGCTCAGTAATAGTAACAGATACGCAGTATTTT,CASSVIVTDTQYF,-,-,TRBJ2-3,TRBV18
TGTGCCAGCAGCGCCCAACTAGCGGAGTACAATGAGCAGTTCTTC,CASSAQLAEYNEQFF,-,TRBD2,TRBJ2-1,TRBV9
TGTGCCAGCAGCGAAGGGGGCTATTCACCCCTCCACTTT,CASSEGGYSPLHF,-,TRBD1,TRBJ1-6,TRBV12-3/TRBV12-4
TGCGCCAGCAGCACAGCGGGGGGGCGCTCAGATACGCAGTATTTT,CASSTAGGRSDTQYF,-,TRBD2,TRBJ2-3,TRBV4-1
TGTGCCAGCAAGGGATATGGGGGGTGGCAGGGCTACACCTTC,CASKGYGGWQGYTF,-,-,TRBJ1-2,TRBV28
TGTGCCAGCAGCCCTATTAGCGGGAGGAACACAGATACGCAGTATTTT,CASSPISGRNTDTQYF,-,TRBD2,TRBJ2-3,TRBV5-4
TGCAGCGTTGTTAGCGGGGCCGCGGGGGCCCAGTACTTC,CSVVSGAAGAQYF,-,TRBD2,TRBJ2-5,TRBV29-1
TGTGCCAGCAGCTCCCACTCCCGGGACAGGGTAGGCTACGAGCAGTACTTC,CASSSHSRDRVGYEQYF,-,TRBD1,TRBJ2-7,TRBV28
TGTGCCAGTAGTAGGACTAGCGGTTCCTACGAGCAGTACTTC,CASSRTSGSYEQYF,once,TRBD2,TRBJ2-7,TRBV19
TGTGCCAGCAGTCCGTCCCGACTACAGGGGTTGAGGACAGATACGCAGTATTTT,CASSPSRLQGLRTDTQYF,-,TRBD1,TRBJ2-3,TRBV6-2/TRBV6-3
TGTGCCAGCAGCCAAGGGACAGGGCCCGGCTACGAGCAGTACTTC,CASSQGTGPGYEQYF,-,TRBD1,TRBJ2-7,TRBV3-1/TRBV3-2
TGTGCCAGCAGTTACCGAGTCACACAGGGGACCTACGAGCAGTACTTC,CASSYRVTQGTYEQYF,-,TRBD1,TRBJ2-7,TRBV6-5
TGTGCCAGCAGTGATGGACTAGCGGGGGCCGACAACACCGGGGAGCTGTTTTTT,CASSDGLAGADNTGELFF,-,TRBD2,TRBJ2-2,TRBV2
TGTGCCAGCAGCAAACCCCACTCTGGAAACACCATATATTTT,CASSKPHSGNTIYF,-,-,TRBJ1-3,TRBV21-1
TGTGCCAGCAGCGCTACAGTGAACACTGAAGCTTTCTTT,CASSATVNTEAFF,-,-,TRBJ1-1,TRBV11-2
TGTGCTAGTGGTTTGGTACCGGGTAGAGGGACTGAAGCTTTCTTT,CASGLVPGRGTEAFF,-,-,TRBJ1-1,TRBV12-5
TGTGCCAGCAGCCAATCGCGTCAGGGGTCTCCTTTTAACTATGGCTACACCTTC,CASSQSRQGSPFNYGYTF,-,-,TRBJ1-2,TRBV16
TGCGCCAGCAGCCTACTTGCGACAGGGACGTATGGCTACACCTTC,CASSLLATGTYGYTF,-,TRBD1,TRBJ1-2,TRBV5-1
TGTGCCAGCAGCCGCGACAGGGGAGGAAACACCATATATTTT,CASSRDRGGNTIYF,-,TRBD1,TRBJ1-3,TRBV11-1
TGCGCCAGCAGCTACGGACAGGTCTCCTACGAGCAGTACTTC,CASSYGQVSYEQYF,-,TRBD1,TRBJ2-7,TRBV5-1
TGTGCCATCAGTGAGCCGCGGGGGGGCGGGTATAATGAGCAGTTCTTC,CAISEPRGGGYNEQFF,few,TRBD2,TRBJ2-1,TRBV10-3
TGTGCCACCAGCAGCGACTCGCTGACTAGCGGCGCATACAATGAGCAGTTCTTC,CATSSDSLTSGAYNEQFF,-,TRBD2,TRBJ2-1,TRBV15
TGTGCCAGCAGCTTGGAGAGGACAGATTATGGCTACACCTTC,CASSLERTDYGYTF,-,-,TRBJ1-2,TRBV5-4
TGTGCCAGCAGCCAAGTGCTCGGGACTTGGGAGACCCAGTACTTC,CASSQVLGTWETQYF,few,-,TRBJ2-5,TRBV3-1/TRBV3-2
TGTGCCAGCAGCCGCAGGGGGACTGAAGCTTTCTTT,CASSRRGTEAFF,-,TRBD1,TRBJ1-1,TRBV5-6
TGTGCCAGCAGTAGGGACAGCTACGAGCAGTACTTC,CASSRDSYEQYF,-,TRBD1,TRBJ2-7,TRBV5-4
TGTGCCAGCTCGGTAACCGGGGAGCTGTTTTTT,CASSVTGELFF,-,-,TRBJ2-2,TRBV7-9
TGTGCCAGCAGCCCCGGGACAGCTGGAAACACCATATATTTT,CASSPGTAGNTIYF,-,TRBD1,TRBJ1-3,TRBV9
TGTGCCATCAGTGAGTCGGTCGGAGGGGCTGAGCAGTTCTTC,CAISESVGGAEQFF,-,-,TRBJ2-1,TRBV10-3
TGTGCCAGCAGTGATCAGGGGTATTCCTACGAGCAGTACTTC,CASSDQGYSYEQYF,once,-,TRBJ2-7,TRBV2
TGTGCCAGCAGCAAGACTGTAACTCAAGAGACCCAGTACTTC,CASSKTVTQETQYF,-,-,TRBJ2-5,TRBV11-1
TGTGCCAGTAGTGTTGCGGTCAGACAGGGTTATGAAAAACTGTTTTTT,CASSVAVRQGYEKLFF,-,TRBD1,TRBJ1-4,TRBV19
TGTGCCAGCAGTTTAGGCAACTCCTACGAGCAGTACTTC,CASSLGNSYEQYF,-,-,TRBJ2-7,TRBV27
TGTGCCAGTAGTATAGTACCCGGACAGGGCTACGAGCAGTACTTC,CASSIVPGQGYEQYF,-,TRBD1,TRBJ2-7,TRBV19
TGCGCCAGCCGGTCCGGGACAGGTTCCTACGAGCAGTACTTC,CASRSGTGSYEQYF,once,TRBD1,TRBJ2-7,TRBV10-2
TGTGCCAGCAGCTTAGGCTACTCGGGACAGGGAAGGGCTGAAGCTTTCTTT,CASSLGYSGQGRAEAFF,-,TRBD1,TRBJ1-1,TRBV7-9